This section outlines one T cell receptor (beta chain) sequence together with its context. This entry is derived from a study of blood T cell repertoires in COVID-19. For the study at large: Sites across the United States, Italy and Spain contributed samples from acute and convalescent COVID-19. T cells, B-cell-depleted T cells, or PBMCs provided the cDNA or gDNA that served as material.

The V gene lost 5 bases and the J gene lost 0 bases, with 8 bases spanning the gap. CDR1 is SGHTA, CDR2 FQGNSA, per germline. The CDR3 consists of 14 residues. In the source study's methods: The assay estimated nucleated cells by amplifying reference gene primers. Sequencing was performed with immunoSEQ multiplex PCR; in TCRdb, only in-frame clones are kept and a portion is missing. The DNA gave D and trimming, while V, J and clone size come from that table. The repertoire holds tens of thousands of clones, approximately 86% seen once, with around 1.4% in the top ten. This clonotype originated in a woman aged 60-75 years with acute or convalescent COVID-19. The rearrangement uses TRBV7-2 and TRBJ2-1; D is perhaps TRBD1 (5 bases). Sequencing was carried out using peripheral blood. The CDR3 DNA reads TGTGCCAGCAGCAACAGGAGCTCCTACAATGAGCAGTTCTTC. Amino acids: CASSNRSSYNEQFF.